These T cell receptor beta chains were read from a single sample in a study of shared clonotypes between healthy human individuals. The method was immunoSEQ multiplex PCR; TCRdb's version includes in-frame clones alone and lacks a portion of them. Among over 2 million clones, roughly 92% were seen once, and the ten largest hold approximately 0.41%. The specimen was naive CD4+ T cells from PBMCs. The receptors come from a man younger than 35 in good health. Some clones in this sample may be carry-over from other donors' samples. CDR3s include the opening cysteine and the closing phenylalanine or tryptophan. Each record gives: V gene, D gene, clone size, J gene, CDR3 DNA, CDR3 protein. The D gene is left open where the match is weak. Size is omitted from some rows. Given values are once, few, many or a class for expanded clones.

V: TRBV5-1; D: TRBD2; size: -; J: TRBJ2-1; DNA: TGCGCCAGTACCGGACTAGCGGGAGCGGCTGAGCAGTTCTTC; CDR3: CASTGLAGAAEQFF
V: TRBV5-5; D: TRBD2; size: -; J: TRBJ2-3; DNA: TGTGCCAGCAGCCCCCCGCTACTAGCGGGAGTTGATACGCAGTATTTT; CDR3: CASSPPLLAGVDTQYF
V: TRBV5-1; D: TRBD2; size: -; J: TRBJ2-7; DNA: TGCGCCAGCAGCTTGGTGGGAGGGAGGGCCTCCGAGCAGTACTTC; CDR3: CASSLVGGRASEQYF
V: TRBV21-1; D: -; size: -; J: TRBJ2-7; DNA: TGTGCCCAAGGCGCAGGGCACATCTACGAGCAGTACTTC; CDR3: CAQGAGHIYEQYF
V: TRBV2; D: -; size: -; J: TRBJ1-1; DNA: TGTGCCAGCAAAGGGTTTGAAGCTTTCTTT; CDR3: CASKGFEAFF
V: TRBV21-1; D: -; size: -; J: TRBJ2-7; DNA: TGTGCCAGCAGCGACAGCCCGGGACAGGGCCTCTACGAGCAGTACTTC; CDR3: CASSDSPGQGLYEQYF
V: TRBV10-1; D: -; size: once; J: TRBJ1-5; DNA: TGCGCCAGCAGCCAGGGTGTGAATCAGCCCCAGCATTTT; CDR3: CASSQGVNQPQHF
V: TRBV4-1; D: -; size: -; J: TRBJ2-1; DNA: TGCGCCAGCAGCCAAGATCCCCTAGCCCTAAGCTCCTACAATGAGCAGTTCTTC; CDR3: CASSQDPLALSSYNEQFF
V: TRBV30; D: -; size: -; J: TRBJ2-5; DNA: TGTGCCTGGAGTTCCGGGACGGGTGGGACCCAGTACTTC; CDR3: CAWSSGTGGTQYF
V: TRBV5-1; D: TRBD1; size: once; J: TRBJ1-1; DNA: TGCGCCAGCAGCTTGAGGACAGGGGGCCAGAACACTGAAGCTTTCTTT; CDR3: CASSLRTGGQNTEAFF
V: TRBV6-5; D: -; size: -; J: TRBJ1-1; DNA: TGTGCCAGCAGTTGGGGGGGGCGGATGGACACTGAAGCTTTCTTT; CDR3: CASSWGGRMDTEAFF
V: TRBV7-9; D: -; size: -; J: TRBJ2-1; DNA: TGTGCCAGCACCCCGGGGCTTCGGGGTTCCCTTTACAATGAGCAGTTCTTC; CDR3: CASTPGLRGSLYNEQFF
V: TRBV20-1; D: -; size: -; J: TRBJ2-1; DNA: TGCAGTGAGACGTCCCTCCGGGAGCAGTTCTTC; CDR3: CSETSLREQFF
V: TRBV9; D: -; size: -; J: TRBJ1-2; DNA: TGTGCCAGCAGCCCCGCTGTGGGTCCCTATGGCTACACCTTC; CDR3: CASSPAVGPYGYTF
V: TRBV28; D: -; size: -; J: TRBJ2-7; DNA: TGTGCCAGCATCTCGGGTGGAGAGCAGTACTTC; CDR3: CASISGGEQYF
V: TRBV28; D: -; size: -; J: TRBJ2-7; DNA: TGTGCCAGCAGTAGAACCCGGACACATACCTACGAGCAGTACTTC; CDR3: CASSRTRTHTYEQYF
V: TRBV6-6; D: TRBD2; size: -; J: TRBJ2-7; DNA: TGTGCCAGCAGTCCCCTCGGGGGGAGCTCCTACGAGCAGTACTTC; CDR3: CASSPLGGSSYEQYF